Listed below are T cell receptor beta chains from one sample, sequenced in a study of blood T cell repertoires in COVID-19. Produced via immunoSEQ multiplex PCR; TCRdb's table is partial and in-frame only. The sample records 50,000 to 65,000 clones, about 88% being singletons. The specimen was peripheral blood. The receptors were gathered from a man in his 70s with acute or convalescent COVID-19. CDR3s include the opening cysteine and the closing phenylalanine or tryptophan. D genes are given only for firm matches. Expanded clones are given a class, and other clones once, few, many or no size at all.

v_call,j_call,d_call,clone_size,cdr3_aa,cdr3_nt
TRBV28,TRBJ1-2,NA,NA,CASSSQSYYGYTF,TGTGCCAGCAGTTCACAGTCTTACTATGGCTACACCTTC
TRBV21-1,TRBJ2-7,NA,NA,CASLFTGGYEQYF,TGTGCCAGCCTGTTTACAGGGGGCTACGAGCAGTACTTC
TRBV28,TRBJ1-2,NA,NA,CASSPRNRQAYGYTF,TGTGCCAGCAGTCCACGCAATAGACAGGCCTATGGCTACACCTTC
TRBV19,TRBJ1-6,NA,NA,CASSITSYNSPLHF,TGTGCCAGTAGTATAACTTCCTATAATTCACCCCTCCACTTT
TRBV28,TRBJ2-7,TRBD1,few,CASSANTLGTVSYEQYF,TGTGCCAGCAGTGCTAATACCCTAGGGACAGTGTCCTACGAGCAGTACTTC
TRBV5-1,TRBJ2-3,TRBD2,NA,CASSLAWVAGYADTQYF,TGCGCCAGCAGCTTGGCCTGGGTAGCGGGGTATGCAGATACGCAGTATTTT
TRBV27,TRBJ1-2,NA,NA,CASSPRGAFGYTF,TGTGCCAGCAGTCCACGCGGAGCTTTTGGCTACACCTTC
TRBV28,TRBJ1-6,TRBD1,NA,CASSPGQGPRLHF,TGTGCCAGCAGCCCGGGACAGGGCCCCCGCCTCCACTTT
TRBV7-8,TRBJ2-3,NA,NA,CASNLALKSRADSSTDTQYF,TGTGCCAGCAACTTGGCCCTAAAATCCCGGGCGGACTCTAGCACAGATACGCAGTATTTT
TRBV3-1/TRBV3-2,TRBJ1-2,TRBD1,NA,CASSSRDRGLYYGYTF,TGTGCCAGCAGCTCAAGGGACAGGGGGCTGTACTATGGCTACACCTTC
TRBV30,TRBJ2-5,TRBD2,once,CAFGSGEETQYF,TGTGCCTTCGGGAGCGGGGAAGAGACCCAGTACTTC
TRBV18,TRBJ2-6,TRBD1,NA,CASSPLDRGNSGANVLTF,TGTGCCAGCTCACCACTAGACAGGGGCAATTCTGGGGCCAACGTCCTGACTTTC
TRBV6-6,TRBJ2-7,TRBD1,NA,CASSQGQYEQYF,TGTGCCAGCAGCCAGGGACAGTACGAGCAGTACTTC
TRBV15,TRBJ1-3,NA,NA,CATSSRTGVSGNTIYF,TGTGCCACCAGCAGTCGAACAGGCGTCTCTGGAAACACCATATATTTT
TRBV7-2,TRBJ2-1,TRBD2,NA,CASSLTSGGNREQFF,TGTGCCAGCAGCTTAACTAGCGGGGGAAACCGAGAGCAGTTCTTC
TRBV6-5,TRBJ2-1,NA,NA,CASSQGTSYNEQFF,TGTGCCAGCAGCCAGGGGACCTCATACAATGAGCAGTTCTTC